This T cell receptor (beta chain) was profiled in a study of beta chain features in type 1 diabetes. Study-wide points: TCRB CDR3s were moderately but significantly shorter in Type 1 diabetes patients in all four CD4+ subsets. TCRB repertoires of naive, central memory and Treg cells appeared more similar among patients than among healthy donors.

The whole isolated RNA underwent reverse transcription, so sequencing captured expressed TCRB transcripts. Measured with immunoSEQ multiplex PCR; TCRdb has only the in-frame clones, and not every one. The sample shows 250,000 to 300,000 clones, around 24% of them seen only once. This clone was picked up a small number of times. What it binds is unknown. In germline, CDR1 is SGHNT, CDR2 YYREEE (reference sequence). The CDR3 is made up of 12 amino acids. The receptor was isolated from a woman aged 30 to 39 with type 1 diabetes. V and J are TRBV5-4 and TRBJ1-2, with TRBD1 matching 9 bases. Specimen: naive CD4+ T cells from blood. CDR3 loop: CAAGTGNYGYTF. CDR3 DNA: TGTGCTGCAGGGACAGGGAACTATGGCTACACCTTC.